Below are 24 T cell receptor beta chains sequenced from a single sample in a study. MiXCR, applied by TCRdb to the 5' RACE reads, yields one record per CDR3 protein. This sample yields tens of thousands of distinct CDR3 sequences, of which about 24% are seen a single time; 4.3% belongs to the top ten. Sequences were obtained from memory CD4+ T cells sorted from blood. Subset noted: memory CD4+ T cells, CD4+CD45RO+CD25-. These receptors were collected from a female donor with breast cancer.

There are many counts of this clonotype. The gene calls are TRBV5-1 and TRBJ2-2; no clear D gene. The germline V gene has CDR1 SGHRS and CDR2 YFSETQ. The V end lost 7 bases, the J end lost 8 bases, and 12 bases lay between the germline ends. The length of the CDR3 is 12 residues. The CDR3 loop is CASAPPRGELFF. The CDR3 DNA is TGCGCCAGCGCACCCCCTAGGGGGGAGCTGTTTTTT.

Remarks on this clonotype: A much larger clone lies one base from this, so it may be a read error. The chain has TRBV6-5 and TRBJ2-7; no definite D call. Germline V gene lookup returns CDR1 MNHEY and CDR2 SVGAGI. The CDR3 is made up of 14 amino acids. The CDR3 protein is CTSSPSTYFYEQYF. The CDR3 DNA follows: TGTACCAGCAGTCCCTCGACCTATTTTTACGAGCAGTACTTC.

The CDR3 DNA reads TGCAGTGCTAGAGAAAGCCTAGCGGGAGAAACAGATACGCAGTATTTT. The encoded protein is CSARESLAGETDTQYF. The chain employs TRBV20-1 and TRBJ2-3, with TRBD2 identical over 10 bases. V trimming: 0 bases; J trimming: 3 bases; junction bases outside the gene matches: 6. Per the germline V gene, CDR1 is DFQATT and CDR2 is SNEGSKA (reference sequence). The CDR3 length is 16 residues.

This chain connects TRBV7-9 to TRBJ2-7, with TRBD2 matching 8 bases. This CDR3 contains 14 residues. Germline V gene lookup returns CDR1 SEHNR and CDR2 FQNEAQ (reference sequence). The J segment lost 5 bases and the V segment lost 2 bases, leaving 5 bases of the junction unmatched. CDR3 nucleotide sequence: TGTGCCAGCAGCTTACGGGGACTAGGGGACGAGCAGTACTTC. Protein: CASSLRGLGDEQYF.

The table lists this clonotype with many counts. The chain combines TRBV20-1 with TRBJ2-5; tentatively, D is TRBD1 (6 bases). The CDR3 has 15 residues. The germline gives CDR1 DFQATT, CDR2 SNEGSKA (reference sequence). Trimming pared 0 bases from V and 3 bases from J, leaving 14 bases between. The CDR3 spells CSAREGVTGEETQYF. DNA for the CDR3: TGCAGTGCTAGAGAGGGGGTGACAGGTGAAGAGACCCAGTACTTC.

The chain is built from TRBV5-8 and TRBJ2-3; 7 nucleotides line up with TRBD1. Germline trimming cut 0 bases from V and 3 bases from J; bases unmatched to any gene: 10. CDR1 is SGHTS and CDR2 is YDEGEE in the germline V gene. The CDR3 is 17 amino acids. CDR3 region: CASSLGQGGRSTDTQYF. The CDR3 bases are TGTGCCAGCAGCTTGGGACAGGGTGGCAGATCTACAGATACGCAGTATTTT.

The chain is built from TRBV7-2 and TRBJ2-1, with TRBD1 as a possible D gene (6 bases). V lost 3 bases, J lost 6 bases, and 18 bases lay in between. CDR1 SGHTA and CDR2 FQGNSA come from the germline V gene. The CDR3 is made up of 16 amino acids. The CDR3 protein is CASSFLQGALRNEQFF. The DNA of the CDR3 is TGTGCCAGCAGCTTCCTACAGGGTGCCCTACGCAATGAGCAGTTCTTC.

This clonotype was seen ten or more times. This chain links TRBV7-9 with TRBJ2-7, with TRBD1 identical over 9 bases. This CDR3 has 16 residues. The ends lost 5 bases at V and 5 bases at J; junction bases unmatched: 13. CDR1 and CDR2 from the germline V gene are SEHNR and FQNEAQ (reference sequence). CDR3 protein: CASSGNPRDRVHEQYF. DNA of the CDR3: TGTGCCAGCAGCGGTAACCCCCGGGACAGGGTACACGAGCAGTACTTC. The whole variable domain, remainder taken from reference TRBV7-9 and TRBJ2-7, is DTGVSQNPRHKITKRGQNVTFRCDPISEHNRLYWYRQTLGQGPEFLTYFQNEAQLEKSRLLSDRFSAERPKGSFSTLEIQRTEQGDSAMYLCASSGNPRDRVHEQYFGPGTRLTVT.

This clonotype was counted between two and nine times. The chain combines TRBV9 with TRBJ2-7; TRBD2 is a possible D gene (6 bases). The CDR3 contains 15 residues. Germline loops: CDR1 SGDLS, CDR2 YYNGEE. The V end lost 2 bases, the J end lost 2 bases, and 14 bases lay between the germline ends. The CDR3 nucleotides read TGTGCCAGCAGCGTGGCCAGCGGGCACACCTACGAGCAGTACTTC. Translating it yields CASSVASGHTYEQYF.

This chain connects TRBV7-2 to TRBJ2-3, with 10 bases lining up with TRBD2. The CDR3 runs to 17 residues. The germline V gene has CDR1 SGHTA and CDR2 FQGNSA. V shed 1 base and J 2 bases; nucleotides not matched to a gene: 6. CDR3 sequence reads: CASSLGYLAGVTDTQYF. In DNA, the CDR3 is TGTGCCAGCAGCTTAGGATACCTAGCGGGGGTCACAGATACGCAGTATTTT.

This clonotype was recorded many times. The chain couples TRBV7-9 to TRBJ1-1; perhaps TRBD1 as D (6 bases). From germline, CDR1 is SEHNR and CDR2 FQNEAQ (reference sequence). This CDR3 is built from 16 residues. Trimming took off 5 bases at V and 0 bases at J, with 16 bases between the two ends. Written as DNA, the CDR3 is TGTGCCAGCAGCCCATGGACAGCCGATTTGAACACTGAAGCTTTCTTT. Translating gives CASSPWTADLNTEAFF.

The J gene is TRBJ2-5, the V gene TRBV9; D tentatively reads TRBD1 or TRBD2 (6 bases each). Germline values: CDR1 SGDLS, CDR2 YYNGEE. The V gene lost 0 bases and the J gene lost 9 bases, with 15 bases spanning the gap. CDR3 size: 14 residues. The CDR3 region has the DNA TGTGCCAGCAGCGTAGAGTTGGGGGGCTCCGCCCAGTACTTC. As protein: CASSVELGGSAQYF.

The V gene is TRBV11-2, the J gene TRBJ2-3; no clear D gene. Germline loops: CDR1 SGHAT, CDR2 FQNNGV. The CDR3 covers 11 residues. Trimming took off 5 bases at V and 7 bases at J, with 7 bases between the two ends. The CDR3 sequence is CASSPRYTQYF. The CDR3 nucleotides read TGTGCCAGCAGCCCGCGCTATACGCAGTATTTT.

This clonotype appeared a few times. The V call is TRBV7-9, the J call TRBJ2-3; 9 bases fit TRBD2. After removal of 3 bases from V and 7 bases from J, the junction contained 5 bases not matched to a gene. Germline CDR1 SEHNR, CDR2 FQNEAQ (reference sequence). The CDR3 runs 14 residues. CDR3 sequence: CASSFAGGQNTQYF. The CDR3 region has the DNA TGTGCCAGCAGCTTTGCGGGAGGGCAGAATACGCAGTATTTT.

The gene calls are TRBV20-1 and TRBJ1-5, with 9 nucleotides matching TRBD1. Germline lookup yields CDR1 DFQATT and CDR2 SNEGSKA (reference sequence). Losses at the gene ends were 8 bases for V and 2 bases for J; bases not matched to a gene: 7. There are 14 residues in the CDR3. CDR3 amino acids: CSTPGTGRNQPQHF. The CDR3 DNA follows: TGCAGTACTCCCGGGACAGGGCGCAATCAGCCCCAGCATTTT.

This clonotype was seen a handful of times. The rearrangement joins TRBV6-5 to TRBJ2-5; D gene unclear. The germline V gene has CDR1 MNHEY and CDR2 SVGAGI. The CDR3 length is 13 residues. V dropped 2 bases and J dropped 5 bases, with 9 bases sitting between them. CDR3 sequence (DNA): TGTGCCAGCAGTTACGGCAGGCTGGAGACCCAGTACTTC. The encoded protein is CASSYGRLETQYF.

This clonotype turned up a few times. Relative to the germline gene, one junction end is altered; a read error may explain this. This chain connects TRBV7-9 to TRBJ1-1; D is unclear. The CDR3 has 13 amino acids. Germline V gives CDR1 SEHNR, CDR2 FQNEAQ (reference sequence). The CDR3 spells CASSFPRADEASF. In DNA form, the CDR3 reads TGTGCCAGCAGCTTCCCGAGGGCGGATGAAGCTTCCTTT.

This chain links TRBV3-1 with TRBJ1-2; perhaps TRBD1 as D (6 bases). The ends were cut back, 4 bases at V and 9 bases at J, with 12 bases in the middle. Looked up from germline, CDR1 is LGHDT and CDR2 is YNNKEL (reference sequence). CDR3 length: 12 amino acids. CDR3 region: CASSRIGGRYTF. The CDR3 nucleotides read TGTGCCAGCAGCCGGATCGGGGGCCGCTACACCTTC.

This clonotype was seen only a few times. The V and J genes are TRBV5-1 and TRBJ2-2; no clear D. The CDR3 totals 13 residues. Trimming took off 4 bases at V and 3 bases at J, with 7 bases between the two ends. Germline assignment: CDR1 SGHRS and CDR2 YFSETQ. The CDR3 is CASSLSDTGELFF. DNA for the CDR3: TGCGCCAGCAGCCTTTCCGACACCGGGGAGCTGTTTTTT.

A note on this clonotype: This may be a read error, as it is one base from a much larger clone. The chain employs TRBV29-1 and TRBJ2-1, with 10 bases fitting TRBD2. Germline V gene sequence: CDR1 SQVTM, CDR2 ANQGSEA. The CDR3 totals 14 residues. The CDR3: CGHAAGGLDNEQFF. The CDR3, as DNA: TGCGGCCATGCAGCGGGGGGGCTAGACAATGAGCAGTTCTTC.

This clonotype appeared many times. This rearrangement joins TRBV7-9 to TRBJ1-2; a weak D match, TRBD1 (6 bases). V lost 1 base and J 3 bases, leaving 6 bases between the germline ends. Germline CDR1 SEHNR, CDR2 FQNEAQ (reference sequence). The CDR3 consists of 13 residues. Written as DNA, the CDR3 is TGTGCCAGCAGCTTAGGGACAGACTATGGCTACACCTTC. Translation gives CASSLGTDYGYTF.

This clonotype was seen a few times. This chain joins TRBV7-8 and TRBJ2-7; D may be TRBD1 or TRBD2 (5 bases each). This CDR3 has 16 residues. The germline gives CDR1 SGHVS, CDR2 FQNEAQ. Trimming cost V 5 bases and J 0 bases, with 17 bases left between them. The CDR3 region is CASSHIRDGASYEQYF. CDR3 in DNA: TGTGCCAGCAGCCACATCCGGGACGGAGCCTCCTACGAGCAGTACTTC.

This clonotype has more than one count but fewer than ten. J is TRBJ2-7 and V is TRBV27; D is perhaps TRBD1 (7 bases). V was cut by 5 bases and J by 2 bases, with 22 bases left in between. This CDR3 spans 17 amino acids. Looked up from germline, CDR1 is MNHEY and CDR2 is SMNVEV (reference sequence). CDR3: CASSVGPQGGLPYEQYF. The CDR3 DNA reads as TGTGCCAGCAGTGTAGGCCCCCAGGGGGGCTTGCCCTACGAGCAGTACTTC.

A remark on this clonotype: Without the conserved terminal phenylalanine or tryptophan, this CDR3 likely stems from a read error. The chain is built from TRBV29-1 and TRBJ2-1; D not certain. The DNA matches TRBJ2-7 better at its end, which makes the J call doubtful. The CDR3 spans 15 residues. The germline V gene encodes CDR1 SQVTM and CDR2 ANQGSEA. CDR3 amino acids: CSIPLRLGSYNEQYL. DNA of the CDR3: TGCAGCATACCTCTGCGCCTGGGGTCCTACAATGAGCAGTACCTC.